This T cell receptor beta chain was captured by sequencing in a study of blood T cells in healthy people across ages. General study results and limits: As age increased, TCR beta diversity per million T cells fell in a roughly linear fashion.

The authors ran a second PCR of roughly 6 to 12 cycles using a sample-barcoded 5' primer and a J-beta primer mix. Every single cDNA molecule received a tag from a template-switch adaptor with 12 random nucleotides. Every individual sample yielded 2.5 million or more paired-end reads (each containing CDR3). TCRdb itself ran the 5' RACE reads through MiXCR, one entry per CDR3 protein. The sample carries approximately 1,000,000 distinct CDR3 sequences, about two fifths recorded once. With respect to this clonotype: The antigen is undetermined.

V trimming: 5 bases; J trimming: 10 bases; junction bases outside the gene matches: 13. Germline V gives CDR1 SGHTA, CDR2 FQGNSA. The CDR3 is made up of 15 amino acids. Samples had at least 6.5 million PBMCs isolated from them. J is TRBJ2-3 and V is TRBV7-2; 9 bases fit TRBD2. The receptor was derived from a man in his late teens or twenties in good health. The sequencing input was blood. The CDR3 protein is CASSASGGIDVAQYF. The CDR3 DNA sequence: TGTGCCAGCAGCGCAAGCGGGGGGATCGATGTAGCGCAGTATTTT.